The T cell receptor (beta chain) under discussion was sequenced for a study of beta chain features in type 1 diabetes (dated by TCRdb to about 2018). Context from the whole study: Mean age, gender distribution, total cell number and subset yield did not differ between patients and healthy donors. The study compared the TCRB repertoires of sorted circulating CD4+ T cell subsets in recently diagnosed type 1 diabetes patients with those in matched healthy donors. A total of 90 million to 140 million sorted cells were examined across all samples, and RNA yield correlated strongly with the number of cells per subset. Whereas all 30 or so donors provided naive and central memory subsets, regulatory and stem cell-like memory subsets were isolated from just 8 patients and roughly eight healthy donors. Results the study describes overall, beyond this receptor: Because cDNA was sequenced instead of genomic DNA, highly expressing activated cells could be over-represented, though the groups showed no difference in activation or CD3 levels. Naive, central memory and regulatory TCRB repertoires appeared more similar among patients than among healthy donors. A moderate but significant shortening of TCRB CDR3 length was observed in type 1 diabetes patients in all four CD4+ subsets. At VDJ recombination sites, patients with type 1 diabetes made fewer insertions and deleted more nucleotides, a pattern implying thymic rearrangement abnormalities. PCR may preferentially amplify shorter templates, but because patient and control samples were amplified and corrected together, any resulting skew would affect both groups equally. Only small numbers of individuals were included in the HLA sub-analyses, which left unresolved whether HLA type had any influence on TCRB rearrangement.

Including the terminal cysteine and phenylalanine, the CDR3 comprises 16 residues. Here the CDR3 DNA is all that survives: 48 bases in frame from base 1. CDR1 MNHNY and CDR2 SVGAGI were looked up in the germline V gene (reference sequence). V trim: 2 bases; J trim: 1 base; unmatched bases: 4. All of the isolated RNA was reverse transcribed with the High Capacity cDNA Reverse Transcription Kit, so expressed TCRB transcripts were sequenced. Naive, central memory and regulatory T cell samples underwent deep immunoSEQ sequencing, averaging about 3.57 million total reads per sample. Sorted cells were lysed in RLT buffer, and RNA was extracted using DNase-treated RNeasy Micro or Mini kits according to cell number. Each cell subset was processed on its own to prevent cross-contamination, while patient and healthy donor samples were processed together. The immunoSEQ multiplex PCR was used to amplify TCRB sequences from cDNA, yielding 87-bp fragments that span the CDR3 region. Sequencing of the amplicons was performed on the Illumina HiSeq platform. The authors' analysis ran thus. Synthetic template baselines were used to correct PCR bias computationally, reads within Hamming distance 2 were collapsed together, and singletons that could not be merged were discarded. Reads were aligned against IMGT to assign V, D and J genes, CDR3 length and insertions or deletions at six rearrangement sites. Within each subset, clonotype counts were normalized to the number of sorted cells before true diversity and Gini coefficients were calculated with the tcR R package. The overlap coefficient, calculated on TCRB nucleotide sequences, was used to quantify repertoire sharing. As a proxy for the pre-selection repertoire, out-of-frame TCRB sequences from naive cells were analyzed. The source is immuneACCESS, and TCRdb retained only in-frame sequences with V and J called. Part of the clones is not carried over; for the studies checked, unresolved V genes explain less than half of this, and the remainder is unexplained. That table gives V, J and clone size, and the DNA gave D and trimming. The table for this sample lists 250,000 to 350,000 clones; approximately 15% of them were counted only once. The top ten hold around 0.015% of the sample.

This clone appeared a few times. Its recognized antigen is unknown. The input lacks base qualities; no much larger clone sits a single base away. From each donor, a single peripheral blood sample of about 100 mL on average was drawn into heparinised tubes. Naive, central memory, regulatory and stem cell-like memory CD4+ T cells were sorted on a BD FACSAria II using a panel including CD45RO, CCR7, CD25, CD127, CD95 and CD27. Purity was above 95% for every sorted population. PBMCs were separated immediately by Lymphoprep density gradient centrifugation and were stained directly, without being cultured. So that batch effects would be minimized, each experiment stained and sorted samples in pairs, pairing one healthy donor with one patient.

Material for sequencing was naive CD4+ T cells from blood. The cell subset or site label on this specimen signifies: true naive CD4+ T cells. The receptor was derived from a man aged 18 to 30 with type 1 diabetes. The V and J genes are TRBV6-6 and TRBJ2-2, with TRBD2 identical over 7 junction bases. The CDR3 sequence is CASSYGLAENTGELFF. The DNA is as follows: TGTGCCAGCAGTTACGGGCTAGCGGAGAACACCGGGGAGCTGTTTTTT.